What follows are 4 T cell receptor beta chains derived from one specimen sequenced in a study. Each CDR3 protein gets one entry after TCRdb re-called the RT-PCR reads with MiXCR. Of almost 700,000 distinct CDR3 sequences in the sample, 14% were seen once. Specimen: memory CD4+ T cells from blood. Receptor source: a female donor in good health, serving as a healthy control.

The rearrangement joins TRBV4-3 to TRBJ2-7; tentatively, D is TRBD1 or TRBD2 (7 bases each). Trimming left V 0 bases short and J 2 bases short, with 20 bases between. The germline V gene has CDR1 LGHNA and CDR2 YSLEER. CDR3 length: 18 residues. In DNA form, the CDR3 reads TGCGCCAGCAGCCAAGATCCGTCTGGGGCAGGGGGGGCCTACGAGCAGTACTTC. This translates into CASSQDPSGAGGAYEQYF.

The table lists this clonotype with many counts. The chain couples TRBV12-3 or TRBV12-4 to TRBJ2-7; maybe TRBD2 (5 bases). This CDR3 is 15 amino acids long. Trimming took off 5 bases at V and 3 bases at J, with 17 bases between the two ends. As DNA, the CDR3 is TGTGCCAGCAGTCCCGACGTGGGGAGCGACTACGAGCAGTACTTC. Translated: CASSPDVGSDYEQYF.

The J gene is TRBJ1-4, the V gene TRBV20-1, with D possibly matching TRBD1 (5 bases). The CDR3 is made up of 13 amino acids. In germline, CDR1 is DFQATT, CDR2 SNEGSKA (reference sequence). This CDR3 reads CSAPGSGFEKLFF. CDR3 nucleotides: TGCAGCGCCCCAGGGAGCGGGTTTGAAAAACTGTTTTTT.

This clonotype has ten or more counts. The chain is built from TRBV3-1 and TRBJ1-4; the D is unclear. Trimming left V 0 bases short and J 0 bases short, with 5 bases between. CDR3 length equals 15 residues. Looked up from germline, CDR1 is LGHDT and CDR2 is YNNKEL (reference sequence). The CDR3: CASSQEDPTNEKLFF. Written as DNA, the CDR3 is TGTGCCAGCAGCCAAGAGGACCCAACTAATGAAAAACTGTTTTTT.